This TCR beta chain was captured by sequencing in a study of blood T cell repertoires in COVID-19. Study summary: Donors in the United States, Italy and Spain gave samples during acute or convalescent COVID-19.

V was cut by 4 bases and J by 3 bases, with 9 bases left in between. Per germline, CDR1 SGHTA and CDR2 FQGTGA. The CDR3 is made up of 13 amino acids. In the study's own analysis: Estimation of nucleated cell counts was performed using reference gene primer amplification. This table comes from immunoSEQ multiplex PCR, and its TCRdb copy is limited to in-frame clones, with some not included. D and trimming come from the DNA, and the V and J calls and clone size come from that table. The table has around 63,000 clones, 72% seen once. It was during active infection that Seattle patients were enrolled and then longitudinally followed. This clone was found once.

Sample: peripheral blood. The chain links TRBV7-3 to TRBJ1-1; tentative D call: TRBD1 (6 bases). The clonotype was recovered from a woman aged 65 to 85 with COVID-19, enrolled during active disease. CDR3 amino acids: CASSYNRDTEAFF. The CDR3 DNA follows: TGTGCCAGCAGCTACAACAGGGACACTGAAGCTTTCTTT. Full variable domain (remainder filled in from reference TRBV7-3 and TRBJ1-1): GAGVSQTPSNKVTEKGKYVELRCDPISGHTALYWYRQSLGQGPEFLIYFQGTGAADDSGLPNDRFFAVRPEGSVSTLKIQRTERGDSAVYLCASSYNRDTEAFFGQGTRLTVV.